Each of the 6 T cell receptor beta chains below was sequenced from the same sample in a study of cytomegalovirus exposure and HLA in healthy donors. Researchers ran the PCR with 60 Vbeta and 13 Jbeta primers. Generated by immunoSEQ multiplex PCR, the TCRdb table keeps only in-frame clones and is missing some. This table holds 110,000 to 150,000 clones, approximately 70% found once. The sequencing sample was made of PBMCs. All receptors come from a human donor in good health.

This clone was seen only once. The J gene is TRBJ2-7, the V gene TRBV10-2; no firm D call. Trimming left V 5 bases short and J 4 bases short, with 6 bases between. Germline CDR1 reads WSHSY; CDR2 reads SAAADI. This CDR3 spans 11 amino acids. The CDR3 bases are TGCGCCAGCAGTACCGGGTACGAGCAGTACTTC. Translated: CASSTGYEQYF.

The CDR3 nucleotides are TGTGCCAGCAGCCTAAAACAGGGTTATCAGCCCCAGCATTTT. Translating gives CASSLKQGYQPQHF. J is TRBJ1-5 and V is TRBV7-8; D possibly corresponds to TRBD1 (6 bases). V shed 5 bases and J shed 5 bases, with 13 bases lying between them. The CDR3 loop spans 14 amino acids. Per the germline V gene, CDR1 is SGHVS and CDR2 is FQNEAQ.

This clone turned up a few times. The chain links TRBV29-1 to TRBJ1-1; TRBD1 matches 9 bases. With 6 bases clipped from V and 1 base from J, the junction kept 6 bases outside the gene matches. Germline values: CDR1 SQVTM, CDR2 ANQGSEA. CDR3 length equals 14 residues. The CDR3 region is CSVRTGGTNTEAFF. CDR3 nucleotide sequence: TGCAGCGTACGAACAGGGGGCACGAACACTGAAGCTTTCTTT.

J is TRBJ2-1 and V is TRBV7-6, with 11 bases lining up with TRBD2. The germline CDR1 and CDR2 sequences are SGHVS and FNYEAQ. The ends lost 1 base at V and 7 bases at J; junction bases unmatched: 3. The CDR3 sequence is 15 residues long. CDR3 DNA sequence: TGTGCCAGCAGCTTAGGGCCTAGCGGGGGGAATGAGCAGTTCTTC. This translates into CASSLGPSGGNEQFF.

The CDR3 DNA is TGTGCCAGCAGCTACGGGCCCGGGGATGAGCAGTTCTTC. Amino acids: CASSYGPGDEQFF. The chain joins TRBV27 to TRBJ2-1; D possibly corresponds to TRBD2 (5 bases). V was trimmed by 6 bases and J by 8 bases, leaving 14 bases between them. This CDR3 region has 13 residues. The V gene's germline CDR1 is MNHEY and CDR2 SMNVEV (reference sequence).

The chain carries TRBV7-3 and TRBJ2-1, with 10 nucleotides matching TRBD2. The germline V gene has CDR1 SGHTA and CDR2 FQGTGA. The CDR3 length is 15 residues. V lost 4 bases and J lost 7; bases outside the gene matches: 7. CDR3 nucleotides: TGTGCCAGCAGCTCAGAAGCGGGAGGGTGGAATGAGCAGTTCTTC. Protein sequence: CASSSEAGGWNEQFF.